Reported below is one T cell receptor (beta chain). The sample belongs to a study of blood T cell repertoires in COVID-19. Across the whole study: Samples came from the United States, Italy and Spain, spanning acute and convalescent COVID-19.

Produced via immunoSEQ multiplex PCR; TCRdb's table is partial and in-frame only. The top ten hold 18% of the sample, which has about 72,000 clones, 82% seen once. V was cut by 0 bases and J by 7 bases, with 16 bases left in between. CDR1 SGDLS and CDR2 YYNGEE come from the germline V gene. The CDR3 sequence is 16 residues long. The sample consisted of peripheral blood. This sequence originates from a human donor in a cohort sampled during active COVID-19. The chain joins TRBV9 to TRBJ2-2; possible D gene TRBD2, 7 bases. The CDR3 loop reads CASSVDEGGLGGELFF. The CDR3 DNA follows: TGTGCCAGCAGCGTAGACGAGGGGGGGCTCGGCGGGGAGCTGTTTTTT.